The clone carrying this T cell receptor (beta chain) was seen more than once but under ten times. What it binds is unknown. cDNA molecules carried unique molecular identifiers, and template switching added a universal primer site. TCRdb re-called the 5' RACE reads with MiXCR, one entry per CDR3 protein. The sample shows under 350,000 distinct CDR3 sequences, around 9.7% of them seen only once. These data are taken from a study of identical twins. Study-wide points: Fewer insertions marked abundant cord blood beta clonotypes; young adult naive trended weakly, memory not at all.

Another study also made use of these data, one on yellow fever vaccine responses in identical twins. That report notes: In identical twins, vaccine T cell responses appeared partly shared and partly individual.

The receptor's source is a woman aged 18 to 35 in good health. What was sequenced was CD8+ T cells sorted from blood.

In DNA form, the CDR3 reads TGTGCCAGCAGCCCGCACAGTGCCGATACGCAGTATTTT. Its translation is CASSPHSADTQYF. The chain is built from TRBV7-3 and TRBJ2-3; no clear D. The CDR3 runs to 13 residues. Looked up from germline, CDR1 is SGHTA and CDR2 is FQGTGA. The V end lost 5 bases, the J end lost 6 bases, and 12 bases lay between the germline ends.